What follows is one TCR beta chain and its context. As yet, its antigen is unknown. Profiled with immunoSEQ multiplex PCR; TCRdb holds only in-frame clones, not every one. The profile shows roughly 11,000 clones, about 82% of them singletons. These data belong to a study of OX40 agonist ivuxolimab in advanced cancers. Study-wide context: Ivuxolimab, an antibody that agonizes OX40 (CD134), was administered to the patients.

Notes on the study in general: Researchers report that CD8+ T cells had, on average, more expanded clones than CD4+.

CDR1 is LNHDA, CDR2 SQIVND, per germline (reference sequence). V lost 6 bases, J lost 2 bases, and 13 bases lay in between. The CDR3 length is 14 residues. Systemic immunosuppression or a history of autoimmune disease excluded patients. Blood samples were obtained at baseline, cycle 4 day 1, and cycle 7 day 1. Sequenced here: CD4+ or CD8+ T cells sorted from blood, sampled in a trial of the OX40 agonist ivuxolimab. The clonotype was recovered from an adult with an advanced solid tumor such as melanoma, head and neck, liver or kidney cancer. V usage is TRBV19 and J usage is TRBJ2-5; unclear D gene. The CDR3 here is CASSQLDGQETQYF. CDR3 DNA sequence: TGTGCCAGTAGCCAACTCGACGGACAAGAGACCCAGTACTTC.